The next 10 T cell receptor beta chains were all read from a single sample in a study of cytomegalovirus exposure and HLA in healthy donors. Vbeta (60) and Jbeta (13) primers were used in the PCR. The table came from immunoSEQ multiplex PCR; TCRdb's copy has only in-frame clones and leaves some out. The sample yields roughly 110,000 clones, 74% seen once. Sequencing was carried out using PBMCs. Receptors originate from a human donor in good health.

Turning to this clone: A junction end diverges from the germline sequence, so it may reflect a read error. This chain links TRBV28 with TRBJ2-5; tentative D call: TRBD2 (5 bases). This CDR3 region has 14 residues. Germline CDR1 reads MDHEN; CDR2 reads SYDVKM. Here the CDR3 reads CASSLWTERETRYF. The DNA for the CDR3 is TGTGCCAGCAGTTTATGGACGGAAAGGGAGACCCGGTACTTC.

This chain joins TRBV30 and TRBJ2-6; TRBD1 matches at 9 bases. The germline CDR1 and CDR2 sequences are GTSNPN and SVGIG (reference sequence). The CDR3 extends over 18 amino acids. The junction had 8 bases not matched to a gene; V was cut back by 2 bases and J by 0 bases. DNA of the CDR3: TGTGCCTGGAGTCCCCCGGACAGGGGATTCTCTGGGGCCAACGTCCTGACTTTC. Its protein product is CAWSPPDRGFSGANVLTF.

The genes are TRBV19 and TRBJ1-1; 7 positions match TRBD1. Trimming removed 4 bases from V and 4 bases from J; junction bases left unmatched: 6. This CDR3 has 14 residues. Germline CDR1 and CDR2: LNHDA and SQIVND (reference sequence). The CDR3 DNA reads TGTGCCAGTAGTAGGAAGGACAGGATCACTGAAGCTTTCTTT. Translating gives CASSRKDRITEAFF.

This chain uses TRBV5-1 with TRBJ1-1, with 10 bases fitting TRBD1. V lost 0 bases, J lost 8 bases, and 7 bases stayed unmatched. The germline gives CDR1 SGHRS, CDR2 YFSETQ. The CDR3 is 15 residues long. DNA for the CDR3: TGCGCCAGCAGCTTGGGACAGGGGGCGTCCATCGAAGCTTTCTTT. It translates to CASSLGQGASIEAFF.

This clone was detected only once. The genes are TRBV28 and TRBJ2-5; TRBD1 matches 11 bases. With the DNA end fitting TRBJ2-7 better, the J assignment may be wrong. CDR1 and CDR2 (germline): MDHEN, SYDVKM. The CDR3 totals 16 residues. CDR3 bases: TGTGCCAGCAGTTCCACCGCGGGACAGGGGGCCTACGAGCAGTACTTC. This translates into CASSSTAGQGAYEQYF.

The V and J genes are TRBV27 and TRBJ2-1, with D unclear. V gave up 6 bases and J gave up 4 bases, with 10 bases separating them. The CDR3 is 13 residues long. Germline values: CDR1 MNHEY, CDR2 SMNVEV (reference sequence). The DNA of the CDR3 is TGTGCCAGCAGGCCGCTCGGGTACAATGAGCAGTTCTTC. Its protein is CASRPLGYNEQFF.

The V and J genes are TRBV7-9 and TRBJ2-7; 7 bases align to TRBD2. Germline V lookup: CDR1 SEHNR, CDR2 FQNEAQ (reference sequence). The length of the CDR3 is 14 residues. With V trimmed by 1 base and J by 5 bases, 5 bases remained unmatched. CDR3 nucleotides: TGTGCCAGCAGCTTAGGGGAGGGGATGAACGAGCAGTACTTC. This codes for CASSLGEGMNEQYF.

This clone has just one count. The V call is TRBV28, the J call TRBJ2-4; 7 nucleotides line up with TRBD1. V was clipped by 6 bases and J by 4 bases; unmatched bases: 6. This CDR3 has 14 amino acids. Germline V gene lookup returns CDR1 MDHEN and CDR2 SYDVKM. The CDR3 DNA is TGTGCCAGCAGGGTGACAGGGAGTAAAAACATTCAGTACTTC. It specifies CASRVTGSKNIQYF.

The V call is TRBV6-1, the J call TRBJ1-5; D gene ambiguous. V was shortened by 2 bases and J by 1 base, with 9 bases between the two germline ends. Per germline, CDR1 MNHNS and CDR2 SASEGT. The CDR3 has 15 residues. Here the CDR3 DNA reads TGTGCCAGCAGTGAAATAGGCGGGAGCAATCAGCCCCAGCATTTT. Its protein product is CASSEIGGSNQPQHF.

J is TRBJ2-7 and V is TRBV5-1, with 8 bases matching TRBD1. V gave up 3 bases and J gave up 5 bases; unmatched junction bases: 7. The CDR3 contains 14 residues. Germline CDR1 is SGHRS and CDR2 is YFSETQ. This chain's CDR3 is CASSSTGEYDEQYF. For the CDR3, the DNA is TGCGCCAGCAGCTCGACAGGGGAGTATGACGAGCAGTACTTC. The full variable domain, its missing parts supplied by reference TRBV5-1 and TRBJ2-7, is KAGVTQTPRYLIKTRGQQVTLSCSPISGHRSVSWYQQTPGQGLQFLFEYFSETQRNKGNFPGRFSGRQFSNSRSEMNVSTLELGDSALYLCASSSTGEYDEQYFGPGTRLTVT.